The rows below give T cell receptor beta chains drawn from one sample of a study of blood T cell repertoires in COVID-19. Method: immunoSEQ multiplex PCR; TCRdb's copy keeps in-frame clones and lacks some. The sample has about 180,000 clones, 75% to 90% seen once. Sequences were obtained from PBMCs or T cells enriched from blood (not recorded which). The receptors here all came from a woman aged 40-49 years with acute COVID-19. Both conserved end residues are part of each CDR3. A D gene is named only where the DNA matches it firmly.

v_call	d_call	j_call	cdr3_aa
TRBV7-2	.	TRBJ1-2	CASSPSLGDYGYTF
TRBV19	.	TRBJ2-1	CARITFSYNEQFF
TRBV5-1	.	TRBJ2-7	CASSPARAAIHEQYF
TRBV28	.	TRBJ1-3	CASSLPPRHSSGNTIYF
TRBV28	.	TRBJ1-5	CASSFESGYQPQHF
TRBV12-5	.	TRBJ2-7	CASGSDRYYEQYF
TRBV3-1/TRBV3-2	.	TRBJ2-7	CASSQGRLRGEQYF
TRBV4-1	.	TRBJ2-3	CASSQDGGKGTDTQYF
TRBV12-3/TRBV12-4	.	TRBJ2-3	CASSSEGSDTQYF
TRBV6-5	.	TRBJ1-1	CASSYLRANRDTEAFF
TRBV10-2	TRBD2	TRBJ2-5	CASSEGLAGVSRQETQYF
TRBV7-3	TRBD2	TRBJ2-1	CASSLGLAGVNEQFF
TRBV19	TRBD2	TRBJ2-2	CASSTGGLAGAGELFF
TRBV6-4	TRBD1	TRBJ1-3	CASSDSQGEGGNTIYF
TRBV19	TRBD1	TRBJ1-2	CASSDRVYGYTF
TRBV6-2/TRBV6-3	TRBD1	TRBJ2-7	CASSGLRDRDEQYF
TRBV6-1	TRBD1	TRBJ2-7	CASSEVGTGSYEQYF
TRBV9	.	TRBJ2-5	CASSIPGHEETQYF
TRBV6-5	TRBD1	TRBJ1-1	CASRTEGQLNTEAFF
TRBV27	TRBD2	TRBJ2-7	CASSLRLAGGLYEQYF
TRBV5-6	TRBD1	TRBJ1-2	CASRGTGVNYGYTF
TRBV19	TRBD1	TRBJ1-5	CASSISRGDQPQHF
TRBV5-1	TRBD1	TRBJ2-5	CASSFGLGQVQETQYF
TRBV7-8	.	TRBJ1-1	CASSLAGQQAFF
TRBV6-2/TRBV6-3	TRBD1	TRBJ1-5	CASSSGQPNQPQHF
TRBV13	.	TRBJ2-5	CASSKTGLETQYF
TRBV19	.	TRBJ2-3	CASKRYSTDTQYF
TRBV6-6	TRBD2	TRBJ2-2	CASSPKTSGGVKNTGELFF
TRBV6-5	.	TRBJ2-3	CAGGLPSTDTQYF
TRBV6-1	TRBD1	TRBJ1-5	CASSEGQGGQPQHF
TRBV28	.	TRBJ1-2	CASSLGTLRRGGYTF
TRBV7-2	TRBD2	TRBJ2-7	CASSLEGLAGGYSYEQYF
TRBV4-1	.	TRBJ2-3	CASEKTSTLSTDTQYF
TRBV6-5	TRBD1	TRBJ2-2	CASSSTGTGTGELFF
TRBV28	.	TRBJ1-5	CASSPGSGNQPQHF
TRBV5-1	.	TRBJ2-3	CASSLGQSTDTQYF
TRBV7-9	.	TRBJ1-1	CASSQAGGTTEAFF
TRBV21-1	.	TRBJ2-1	CASSKCLPPASRNEQFF
TRBV2	.	TRBJ1-1	CASSVGEGVREAFF
TRBV27	.	TRBJ2-3	CASSFEAGSTDTQYF
TRBV7-2	.	TRBJ2-3	CASSLARSEGDTQYF
TRBV2	TRBD2	TRBJ2-7	CASSLGLAAQEEQYF
TRBV12-1	.	TRBJ2-7	CASSFTIRTSGPSVASYEQYF
TRBV2	TRBD1	TRBJ2-1	CASRGTGSYNEQFF
TRBV29-1	.	TRBJ1-2	CSANLDTLNF
TRBV23-1	TRBD2	TRBJ2-4	CASSLLNGGTLLAKNIQYF
TRBV27	TRBD1	TRBJ1-1	CASSATTGARTEAFF
TRBV5-1	TRBD2	TRBJ2-1	CASSLTSGAQYNEQFF
TRBV27	TRBD1	TRBJ1-1	CASSLSPGQEAFF
TRBV19	.	TRBJ2-1	CASSIQASAYNEQFF
TRBV6-2/TRBV6-3	TRBD2	TRBJ2-1	CASSYSIKRGGHEQFF
TRBV4-1	.	TRBJ2-3	CASGSADTQYF
TRBV27	TRBD2	TRBJ2-1	CASRASGGVYNEQFF
TRBV4-1	.	TRBJ1-5	CASSQAGYVSNQPQHF